The clone carrying this T cell receptor beta chain was counted between two and nine times. The data derive from a study of blood T cell repertoires in COVID-19. Study in general: Acute and convalescent COVID-19 specimens originated in the United States, Italy and Spain.

Germline assignment: CDR1 KGHSH and CDR2 LQKENI. The CDR3 is 15 residues long. The V and J ends lost 3 bases and 4 bases, in that order; junction bases with no gene match: 5. The authors' processing: Amplification with reference gene primers provided the estimates of nucleated cell counts. TCRdb keeps only in-frame clones here, not all; method: immunoSEQ multiplex PCR. V, J and clone size reflect that table, while D and trimming were determined from the DNA. In the table there are some 220,000 clones, roughly four fifths of which are singletons. Specimen: peripheral blood. The rearrangement uses TRBV18 and TRBJ1-2; 10 bases map to TRBD1. This TCR was recovered from a man aged 45-65 years with acute or convalescent COVID-19. In DNA, the CDR3 is TGTGCCAGCTCACCGGGACAGGGGCTGGGCTATGGCTACACCTTC. Translated, it gives CASSPGQGLGYGYTF.